The rows below give T cell receptor beta chains drawn from one sample of a study of T cell repertoires in cytomegalovirus infection. From the reads, TCRdb called clonotypes with MiXCR, one entry per CDR3 protein. This table holds hundreds of thousands of distinct CDR3 sequences, around a sixth found once. Sample: PBMCs. These receptors were collected from a human donor in good health (CMV status not recorded). Some clones in this sample may be carry-over from other donors' samples. CDR3s include the opening cysteine and the closing phenylalanine or tryptophan. Each record gives: J gene, D gene, V gene, clone size, CDR3 DNA, CDR3 protein. D genes are given only for firm matches. Expanded clones get a size class; other rows say once, few or many, or leave the size out.

J gene: TRBJ1-2
D gene: -
V gene: TRBV7-2
clone size: -
CDR3 DNA: TGTGCCAGCAGCTCAGCGGTAGGGCCCTATGGCTACACCTTC
CDR3 protein: CASSSAVGPYGYTF

J gene: TRBJ2-1
D gene: TRBD2
V gene: TRBV5-1
clone size: few
CDR3 DNA: TGCGCCAGCAGTTTGCCAGCGGGGAGCCAGTACAATGAGCAGTTCTTC
CDR3 protein: CASSLPAGSQYNEQFF

J gene: TRBJ1-2
D gene: TRBD1
V gene: TRBV20-1
clone size: few
CDR3 DNA: TGCAGTGCTCCGACAGGGCACTATGGCTACACCTTC
CDR3 protein: CSAPTGHYGYTF

J gene: TRBJ1-2
D gene: -
V gene: TRBV12-3/TRBV12-4
clone size: many
CDR3 DNA: TGTGCCAGCAGTTTAGCGCTGGCAGGGCCTAACTATGGCTACACCTTC
CDR3 protein: CASSLALAGPNYGYTF

J gene: TRBJ2-1
D gene: -
V gene: TRBV7-6
clone size: many
CDR3 DNA: TGTGCCAGCAGCTTAGCGTGGACAGCACCCGATGAGCAGTTCTTC
CDR3 protein: CASSLAWTAPDEQFF

J gene: TRBJ2-1
D gene: -
V gene: TRBV4-1
clone size: -
CDR3 DNA: TGCGCCAGCAGCCAAGCCGACTGGAGCTCCTACAATGAGCAGTTCTTC
CDR3 protein: CASSQADWSSYNEQFF

J gene: TRBJ1-2
D gene: -
V gene: TRBV20-1
clone size: few
CDR3 DNA: TGCAGTGCTAGAGATCGAGCGGGGGGCCTCTATGGCTACACCTTC
CDR3 protein: CSARDRAGGLYGYTF

J gene: TRBJ2-1
D gene: -
V gene: TRBV12-3/TRBV12-4
clone size: -
CDR3 DNA: TGTGCCAGCAGTGTCGCGGGGCTTTACAATGAGCAGTTCTTC
CDR3 protein: CASSVAGLYNEQFF

J gene: TRBJ1-1
D gene: -
V gene: TRBV28
clone size: -
CDR3 DNA: TGTGCCAGCCGTTTAAGCGGGGGTAGCACTGAAGCTTTCTTT
CDR3 protein: CASRLSGGSTEAFF

J gene: TRBJ2-4
D gene: -
V gene: TRBV4-3
clone size: few
CDR3 DNA: TGCGCCAGCAGCCGGACCTGGGGGGTTCCAAAAAACATTCAGTACTTC
CDR3 protein: CASSRTWGVPKNIQYF

J gene: TRBJ2-2
D gene: -
V gene: TRBV5-4
clone size: many
CDR3 DNA: TGTGCCAGCAGCCCCGGTGAGGCGAACACCGGGGAGCTGTTTTTT
CDR3 protein: CASSPGEANTGELFF

J gene: TRBJ2-5
D gene: -
V gene: TRBV6-2/TRBV6-3
clone size: many
CDR3 DNA: TGTGCCAGCAGTACCCCTAGCGTCCTGGACGTGGAGACCCAGTACTTC
CDR3 protein: CASSTPSVLDVETQYF

J gene: TRBJ1-1
D gene: -
V gene: TRBV7-2
clone size: many
CDR3 DNA: TGTGCCAGCAGCTTCAGTATGAACACTGAAGCTTTCTTT
CDR3 protein: CASSFSMNTEAFF

J gene: TRBJ2-6
D gene: TRBD1
V gene: TRBV9
clone size: -
CDR3 DNA: TGTGCCAGCAGCGGAAACAGGGGGCCTGGGGCCAACGTCCTGACTTTC
CDR3 protein: CASSGNRGPGANVLTF

J gene: TRBJ2-3
D gene: TRBD2
V gene: TRBV20-1
clone size: few
CDR3 DNA: TGCAGCGTTAGCGGGGGCACAGATACGCAGTATTTT
CDR3 protein: CSVSGGTDTQYF

J gene: TRBJ1-2
D gene: -
V gene: TRBV2
clone size: few
CDR3 DNA: TGTGCCAGCACGGCCTCTAACTATGGCTACACCTTC
CDR3 protein: CASTASNYGYTF

J gene: TRBJ1-6
D gene: -
V gene: TRBV27
clone size: -
CDR3 DNA: TGTGCCAGCAGACCCGGACAGCAGGATTCACCCCTCCACTTT
CDR3 protein: CASRPGQQDSPLHF

J gene: TRBJ2-3
D gene: -
V gene: TRBV12-3/TRBV12-4
clone size: many
CDR3 DNA: TGTGCCAGCAGCTTGAGGGGCGGCACAGATACGCAGTATTTT
CDR3 protein: CASSLRGGTDTQYF

J gene: TRBJ2-7
D gene: -
V gene: TRBV28
clone size: few
CDR3 DNA: TGTGCCAGCAGCCCGCCCCACAAGAAATACGAGCAGTACTTC
CDR3 protein: CASSPPHKKYEQYF

J gene: TRBJ2-5
D gene: -
V gene: TRBV29-1
clone size: few
CDR3 DNA: TGCAGCGTTGTCGGCAGGGCGTTGATTGAGACCCAGTACTTC
CDR3 protein: CSVVGRALIETQYF

J gene: TRBJ1-1
D gene: -
V gene: TRBV28
clone size: many
CDR3 DNA: TGTGCCAGCAGTGCCCCGGGGGCCGGAGCTTTCTTT
CDR3 protein: CASSAPGAGAFF

J gene: TRBJ2-2
D gene: TRBD2
V gene: TRBV4-1
clone size: -
CDR3 DNA: TGCGCCAGCAGCCAAGAATTTCTGGCGGGGGGGAACACCGGGGAGCTGTTTTTT
CDR3 protein: CASSQEFLAGGNTGELFF

J gene: TRBJ1-1
D gene: -
V gene: TRBV5-6
clone size: -
CDR3 DNA: TGTGCCAGCAGCTTGAGGACATTTGGGTCTTTCTTT
CDR3 protein: CASSLRTFGSFF

J gene: TRBJ2-5
D gene: -
V gene: TRBV7-6
clone size: many
CDR3 DNA: TGTGCCAGCAGCCGTACGATGGAGACCCAGTACTTC
CDR3 protein: CASSRTMETQYF

J gene: TRBJ2-2
D gene: -
V gene: TRBV18
clone size: -
CDR3 DNA: TGTGCCAGCTCAAACAACTCACCCGGGGAGCTGTTTTTT
CDR3 protein: CASSNNSPGELFF

J gene: TRBJ2-3
D gene: TRBD1
V gene: TRBV4-1
clone size: many
CDR3 DNA: TGCGCCAGCAGCCAACACGAGGGGGCTGGGGCAGATACGCAGTATTTT
CDR3 protein: CASSQHEGAGADTQYF

J gene: TRBJ1-5
D gene: -
V gene: TRBV12-3/TRBV12-4
clone size: few
CDR3 DNA: TGTGCCAGCAGTTACCTAATTCAGCCCCAGCATTTT
CDR3 protein: CASSYLIQPQHF

J gene: TRBJ2-2
D gene: -
V gene: TRBV19
clone size: -
CDR3 DNA: TGTGCCAGTAGTAGAGCCAGGGTCCCTGAGACCGGGGAGCTGTTTTTT
CDR3 protein: CASSRARVPETGELFF

J gene: TRBJ2-7
D gene: TRBD2
V gene: TRBV7-2
clone size: many
CDR3 DNA: TGTGCCAGCAGCCCTCTAGCGGGGGCGGGATACGAGCAGTACTTC
CDR3 protein: CASSPLAGAGYEQYF

J gene: TRBJ2-4
D gene: -
V gene: TRBV28
clone size: many
CDR3 DNA: TGTGCCAGCAGTTTTGAACTTTATATAGCCAAAAACATTCAGTACTTC
CDR3 protein: CASSFELYIAKNIQYF

J gene: TRBJ1-1
D gene: -
V gene: TRBV5-6
clone size: many
CDR3 DNA: TGTGCCAGCAGCTTGATCGAGTCTCAAGCTTTCTTT
CDR3 protein: CASSLIESQAFF

J gene: TRBJ1-1
D gene: -
V gene: TRBV27
clone size: few
CDR3 DNA: TGTGCCAGCACAAGAAAAAAGGACGGGTTTTCGGGCACTGAAGCTTTCTTT
CDR3 protein: CASTRKKDGFSGTEAFF

J gene: TRBJ2-2
D gene: TRBD1
V gene: TRBV19
clone size: few
CDR3 DNA: TGTGCCAGTAGTGGGACAGGGTCGAACACCGGGGAGCTGTTTTTT
CDR3 protein: CASSGTGSNTGELFF

J gene: TRBJ2-7
D gene: -
V gene: TRBV7-9
clone size: few
CDR3 DNA: TGTGCCAGCAGCGTAAGAGGGGGTTACGAGCAGTACTTC
CDR3 protein: CASSVRGGYEQYF

J gene: TRBJ1-1
D gene: -
V gene: TRBV12-3/TRBV12-4
clone size: many
CDR3 DNA: TGTGCCAGCAGTTTTTCCACGGGAATCACTGAAGCTTTCTTT
CDR3 protein: CASSFSTGITEAFF

J gene: TRBJ1-2
D gene: -
V gene: TRBV20-1
clone size: few
CDR3 DNA: TGCAGTGCTGACCTGCCGATCCCTACTAACTATGGCTACACCTTC
CDR3 protein: CSADLPIPTNYGYTF

J gene: TRBJ1-4
D gene: -
V gene: TRBV20-1
clone size: -
CDR3 DNA: TGCAGTGCTACCCAGGGCGCACTGTTTTTT
CDR3 protein: CSATQGALFF

J gene: TRBJ1-4
D gene: -
V gene: TRBV12-3/TRBV12-4
clone size: few
CDR3 DNA: TGTGCCAGCAGTTTATTGGGGCTCGGAACTAATGAAAAACTGTTTTTT
CDR3 protein: CASSLLGLGTNEKLFF

J gene: TRBJ1-1
D gene: -
V gene: TRBV7-6
clone size: many
CDR3 DNA: TGTGCCAGCAGCTTGGTGGGACAAACGAACACTGAAGCTTTCTTT
CDR3 protein: CASSLVGQTNTEAFF

J gene: TRBJ1-2
D gene: TRBD1
V gene: TRBV12-3/TRBV12-4
clone size: many
CDR3 DNA: TGTGCCAGCAGTCGATCTCCAACAGGGGTCTATGGCTACACCTTC
CDR3 protein: CASSRSPTGVYGYTF

J gene: TRBJ1-4
D gene: -
V gene: TRBV27
clone size: few
CDR3 DNA: TGTGCCAGCAGATGGCAGGGCGATGAAAAACTGTTTTTT
CDR3 protein: CASRWQGDEKLFF

J gene: TRBJ2-7
D gene: TRBD1
V gene: TRBV7-6
clone size: -
CDR3 DNA: TGTGCCAGCAGCCCCCGGACAGGGCGCTCCTACGAGCAGTACTTC
CDR3 protein: CASSPRTGRSYEQYF

J gene: TRBJ1-6
D gene: -
V gene: TRBV12-3/TRBV12-4
clone size: -
CDR3 DNA: TGTGCCAGCAGAACATTGGGGAATTCACCCCTCCACTTT
CDR3 protein: CASRTLGNSPLHF

J gene: TRBJ1-6
D gene: -
V gene: TRBV12-3/TRBV12-4
clone size: few
CDR3 DNA: TGTGCCAGCAGTCTCGACCCCAATTCACCCCTCCACTTT
CDR3 protein: CASSLDPNSPLHF

J gene: TRBJ1-5
D gene: TRBD1
V gene: TRBV12-3/TRBV12-4
clone size: many
CDR3 DNA: TGTGCCAGCAGCCCCGGGGGACAGGGAGAAGCGAATCAGCCCCAGCATTTT
CDR3 protein: CASSPGGQGEANQPQHF

J gene: TRBJ2-7
D gene: -
V gene: TRBV27
clone size: many
CDR3 DNA: TGTGCCAGCAGTTTATCGGGGGAGCCCTACGAGCAGTACTTC
CDR3 protein: CASSLSGEPYEQYF

J gene: TRBJ2-3
D gene: TRBD2
V gene: TRBV25-1
clone size: -
CDR3 DNA: TGTGCCAGCAGTGATTCGGCTAGCGGGGGGAGAACGCAGTATTTT
CDR3 protein: CASSDSASGGRTQYF